This T cell receptor beta chain was captured in a study of T cells after posttransplantation cyclophosphamide. Findings of the study overall: Donor CD8+ memory clones often dominated recipient blood repertoires at later times. Blood and skin or GI T cell repertoires showed limited TRB overlap. Recipient CMV seropositivity and CMV reactivation strongly tracked TRB clonality.

The related graft donor's blood sample was taken on the day of bone marrow donation. This clone was recorded at least ten times. Its target is unknown. Using immunoSEQ multiplex PCR, the repertoire was profiled, and TCRdb retains in-frame clones only, with some absent. Listed for the sample are nearly 25,000 clones, none seen a single time. The TCR comes from a woman aged 45 to 65 in good health, CMV-negative, and a related stem cell transplant donor. The sample consisted of PBMCs.

Written as DNA, the CDR3 is TGTGCCAGCAGGGTCCGAGGACAGGGAAACAATGAGCAGTTCTTC. It yields the protein CASRVRGQGNNEQFF. The chain recombines TRBV5-6 with TRBJ2-1; the match to TRBD1 covers 8 bases. Germline V lookup: CDR1 SGHDT, CDR2 YYEEEE. CDR3 length: 15 residues. J lost 5 bases, V lost 5 bases, and 9 bases had no gene match.